Presented here are 22 T cell receptor beta chains from one specimen sequenced in a study of T cells in Graves' hyperthyroidism and ophthalmopathy. It was RNA transcripts that yielded the amplified TCR beta CDR3 regions. The HTBI primer set was used in a first-round RT-PCR of the TCR CDR3. Each CDR3 protein gets one entry after TCRdb re-called the multiplex PCR reads with MiXCR. The sample includes about 520,000 distinct CDR3 sequences, about 24% of them seen just once. The sample taken for sequencing was blood. Every receptor here comes from a woman younger than 45 with Graves' ophthalmopathy.

This clonotype was counted at least ten times. V usage is TRBV25-1 and J usage is TRBJ1-2; TRBD1 might be the D (6 bases). Trimming took 2 bases from V and 4 from J, leaving 17 bases between them. The CDR3 has 16 amino acids. From germline, CDR1 is MGHDK and CDR2 SYGVNS. CDR3 residues: CASSEQALDSPYGYTF. CDR3 DNA sequence: TGTGCCAGCAGTGAACAGGCTTTGGACAGTCCCTATGGCTACACCTTC.

In this sample, this clonotype turned up many times. V gene TRBV30 combines with J gene TRBJ1-1; D unresolved. Trimming shortened V by 5 bases and J by 5 bases, and 15 bases separated the two germline ends. CDR1 and CDR2 from the germline V gene are GTSNPN and SVGIG (reference sequence). CDR3 length equals 13 residues. CDR3 amino acids: CAWARQEWTEAFF. In DNA form, the CDR3 reads TGTGCCTGGGCGAGACAAGAATGGACTGAAGCTTTCTTT.

This clonotype has only a few counts. J is TRBJ1-1 and V is TRBV19; D is ambiguous. This CDR3 region has 15 residues. The germline V gene encodes CDR1 LNHDA and CDR2 SQIVND (reference sequence). Trimming left V 4 bases short and J 1 base short, with 13 bases between. The DNA for the CDR3 is TGTGCCAGTAGTAGACTGAACCAGAGGAACACTGAAGCTTTCTTT. It is translated as CASSRLNQRNTEAFF.

This clonotype was seen at least ten times. The chain has TRBV27 and TRBJ1-6; a possible D gene is TRBD1 (5 bases). Per the germline V gene, CDR1 is MNHEY and CDR2 is SMNVEV (reference sequence). The germline V and J ends were trimmed by 1 base and 6 bases, with 10 bases remaining between them. The CDR3 is made up of 15 amino acids. For the CDR3, the DNA is TGTGCCAGCAGTTTATTGGGGGTTCCTAATTCACCCCTCCACTTT. This codes for CASSLLGVPNSPLHF.

This clonotype has a handful of counts. The rearrangement joins TRBV18 to TRBJ2-5; D not certain. V lost 1 base and J 4 bases, leaving 4 bases between the germline ends. This CDR3 comprises 12 residues. Germline loops: CDR1 KGHSH, CDR2 LQKENI. As DNA, the CDR3 is TGTGCCAGCTCACCACTTCTAGAGACCCAGTACTTC. Its translation: CASSPLLETQYF.

This clonotype has only a few counts. CDR3 nucleotide sequence: TGCAGCGTTGTCCCTCTCGTTGGAGCAGGAGAGACCCAGTACTTC. Amino acids: CSVVPLVGAGETQYF. The chain combines TRBV29-1 with TRBJ2-5; D is uncertain. The V end was cut by 4 bases, the J end by 4 bases, with 19 bases between. CDR1 is SQVTM and CDR2 is ANQGSEA in the germline V gene. CDR3 length: 15 residues. Full variable domain (rest looked up from reference TRBV29-1 and TRBJ2-5): SAVISQKPSRDICQRGTSLTIQCQVDSQVTMMFWYRQQPGQSLTLIATANQGSEATYESGFVIDKFPISRPNLTFSTLTVSNMSPEDSSIYLCSVVPLVGAGETQYFGPGTRLLVL.

This clonotype has at least ten counts. The chain couples TRBV11-2 to TRBJ1-2; the D gene is possibly TRBD1 (6 bases). Germline V gene data show CDR1 as SGHAT and CDR2 as FQNNGV. Trimming took 4 bases from V and 4 from J, leaving 13 bases between them. The CDR3 spans 14 residues. The CDR3 coding sequence is TGTGCCAGCAGCTCCAACAGGGTGGGCTATGGCTACACCTTC. Its translation is CASSSNRVGYGYTF.

This clonotype was counted ten times or more. The rearrangement joins TRBV12-3 or TRBV12-4 to TRBJ1-2, with D perhaps TRBD1 (6 bases). This CDR3 is 12 amino acids long. V lost 8 bases and J 4 bases, leaving 11 bases between the germline ends. The CDR3 loop reads CASLDSSYGYTF. CDR3 nucleotide sequence: TGTGCCAGCCTGGACAGCTCCTATGGCTACACCTTC.

This clonotype was picked up many times. The chain is built from TRBV6-1 and TRBJ2-6, with D hard to call. This CDR3 has 15 residues. V gave up 2 bases and J gave up 1 base, with 6 bases separating them. Germline CDR1 and CDR2: MNHNS and SASEGT. DNA for the CDR3: TGTGCCAGCAGTGAACTCCAATCTGGGGCCAACGTCCTGACTTTC. It translates to CASSELQSGANVLTF.

J is TRBJ2-5 and V is TRBV24-1; 11 bases fit TRBD2. Germline CDR1 reads KGHDR; CDR2 reads SFDVKD. The V segment lost 4 bases and the J segment 3 bases; nucleotides outside the gene matches: 3. The CDR3 has 15 residues. The CDR3 loop is CATSDATSGEETQYF. The CDR3, as DNA: TGTGCCACCAGTGACGCGACTAGCGGGGAAGAGACCCAGTACTTC.

This clonotype came up many times. The chain employs TRBV12-3 or TRBV12-4 and TRBJ1-5; no definite D call. This CDR3 region has 13 residues. V was shortened by 5 bases and J by 5 bases, with 10 bases between the two germline ends. CDR3 DNA sequence: TGTGCCAGCAGTCCCATGCCTTATCAGCCCCAGCATTTT. This codes for CASSPMPYQPQHF.

The V gene is TRBV19, the J gene TRBJ1-5; D uncertain. This CDR3 has 14 residues. Germline V gene lookup returns CDR1 LNHDA and CDR2 SQIVND (reference sequence). V lost 7 bases to trimming and J lost 5 bases, with 15 bases between them. CDR3 nucleotides: TGTGCCAGTATGGAGATGGGTTTTGATCAGCCCCAGCATTTT. It specifies CASMEMGFDQPQHF.

As for this clonotype: The junction departs from germline at one end; a sequencing error may be responsible. V is TRBV7-7 and J is TRBJ2-5; 9 positions agree with TRBD2. Germline loops: CDR1 SSHAT, CDR2 FNYEAQ (reference sequence). The CDR3 spans 16 residues. CDR3 residues: CASSPQLAGPQETQYF. In DNA, the CDR3 is TGTGCTAGCAGCCCGCAGCTAGCGGGACCACAAGAGACCCAGTACTTC.

This clonotype has ten or more counts. CDR3 sequence (DNA): TGCAGTGCTAGAGATCTCTTCTTGTTAGGGAATAGGGACACTGAAGCTTTCTTT. Translation: CSARDLFLLGNRDTEAFF. The chain combines TRBV20-1 with TRBJ1-1; D gene unclear. Germline lookup yields CDR1 DFQATT and CDR2 SNEGSKA (reference sequence). CDR3 length: 18 residues. With 0 bases removed from V and 3 bases from J, the gap between germline ends came to 23 bases.

This clonotype was seen at least ten times. This chain joins TRBV5-1 and TRBJ1-2, with D unresolved. Deletions cut 2 bases from V and 0 bases from J, with 17 bases between. CDR1 and CDR2 (germline): SGHRS, YFSETQ. The length of the CDR3 is 17 residues. CDR3 coding DNA: TGCGCCAGCAGCTTTACGGCAGCAACCCCTACTAACTATGGCTACACCTTC. Translated, it gives CASSFTAATPTNYGYTF. Combining the CDR3 with reference TRBV5-1 and TRBJ1-2 gives the whole variable domain KAGVTQTPRYLIKTRGQQVTLSCSPISGHRSVSWYQQTPGQGLQFLFEYFSETQRNKGNFPGRFSGRQFSNSRSEMNVSTLELGDSALYLCASSFTAATPTNYGYTFGSGTRLTVV.

The sample holds one count of this clonotype. The chain couples TRBV30 to TRBJ1-1, with D possibly TRBD1 on 5 matching bases. The CDR3 sequence is 12 residues long. Germline V lookup: CDR1 GTSNPN, CDR2 SVGIG (reference sequence). Trimming shortened V by 5 bases and J by 9 bases, and 16 bases separated the two germline ends. The CDR3 nucleotides read TGTGCCTGGGACTCTACTGGGACCCAAGCTTTCTTT. Translating gives CAWDSTGTQAFF.

The genes are TRBV20-1 and TRBJ2-7, with TRBD2 identical over 13 bases. Germline CDR1 is DFQATT and CDR2 is SNEGSKA (reference sequence). CDR3 length equals 14 residues. CDR3: CSRYRTSGSYEQYF. In nucleotides, the CDR3 is TGCAGCAGATACAGGACTAGCGGGAGCTACGAGCAGTACTTC.

This clonotype has ten or more counts. The rearrangement links TRBV27 to TRBJ2-7, with 8 nucleotides matching TRBD1. V lost 7 bases to trimming and J lost 6 bases; unmatched junction nucleotides: 2. Germline CDR1 MNHEY, CDR2 SMNVEV (reference sequence). The CDR3 is 11 amino acids. This CDR3 reads CASTGGGEQYF. For the CDR3, the DNA is TGTGCCAGCACAGGGGGCGGCGAGCAGTACTTC.

This clonotype was observed at least ten times. The chain employs TRBV7-2 and TRBJ2-7; tentative D call: TRBD1 (5 bases). The germline gives CDR1 SGHTA, CDR2 FQGNSA. This CDR3 contains 15 residues. Trimming cost V 5 bases and J 1 base, with 15 bases left between them. The CDR3 loop reads CASSVDSLQSYEQYF. DNA of the CDR3: TGTGCCAGCAGCGTCGACAGCCTACAATCCTACGAGCAGTACTTC.

There are many counts of this clonotype. V usage is TRBV10-3 and J usage is TRBJ1-1; TRBD1 is a possible D gene (5 bases). This CDR3 is 16 amino acids long. Germline V lookup: CDR1 ENHRY, CDR2 SYGVKD. V was trimmed by 0 bases and J by 4 bases, leaving 15 bases between them. The CDR3 loop is CAISESRGIVSTEAFF. The CDR3 coding sequence is TGTGCCATCAGTGAGTCTCGGGGGATTGTCAGCACTGAAGCTTTCTTT.

This clonotype has a count of ten or more. The CDR3 reads CASSQEGVPTYTGELFF. The DNA of the CDR3 is TGTGCCAGCAGCCAAGAAGGGGTCCCCACATACACCGGGGAGCTGTTTTTT. The rearrangement uses TRBV14 and TRBJ2-2; a weak D match, TRBD1 (5 bases). V was cut by 0 bases and J by 3 bases, with 14 bases left in between. The CDR3 runs to 17 residues. Germline V lookup: CDR1 SGHDN, CDR2 FVKESK.

This clonotype has a count of ten or more. The chain recombines TRBV6-2 or TRBV6-3 with TRBJ2-7, with 7 positions matching TRBD2. V shed 8 bases and J 1 base; nucleotides not matched to a gene: 5. The CDR3 sequence is 13 residues long. CDR1 is MNHEY, CDR2 SVGEGT, per germline. This CDR3 reads CASGRGISYEQYF. The CDR3 DNA reads as TGTGCCAGCGGGAGGGGAATATCCTACGAGCAGTACTTC.